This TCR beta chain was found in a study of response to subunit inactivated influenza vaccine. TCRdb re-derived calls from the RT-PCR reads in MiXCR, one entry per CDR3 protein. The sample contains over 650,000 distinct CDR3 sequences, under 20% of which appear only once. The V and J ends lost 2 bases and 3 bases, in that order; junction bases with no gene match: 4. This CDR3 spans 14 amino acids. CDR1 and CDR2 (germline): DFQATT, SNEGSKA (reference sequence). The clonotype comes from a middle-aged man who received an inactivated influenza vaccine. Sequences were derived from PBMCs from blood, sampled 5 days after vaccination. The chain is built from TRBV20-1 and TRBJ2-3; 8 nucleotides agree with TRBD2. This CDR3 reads CSARSPSGTDTQYF. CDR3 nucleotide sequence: TGCAGTGCTAGAAGCCCTAGCGGGACAGATACGCAGTATTTT.